This T cell receptor (beta chain) was captured by sequencing in a study of shared clonotypes between healthy human individuals (dated by TCRdb to 2018 to 2021). Broadly, across the study: The cohort comprised a couple of women and a few men aged 18 to 49 years. For each donor, three plates each were used for CD4 naive and CD4 memory, two plates were used for CD8 naive, and one plate was used for CD8 memory. To estimate repertoire size and how much clonotype sharing occurs between individuals, the study deeply sequenced the blood TCR repertoires of a handful of healthy adults. Different laboratories and diverse techniques were used to prepare libraries and sequence TCR repertoires, to increase sequencing depth and limit assay-specific biases. Each donor's leukapheresis produced roughly between roughly 0.85 and 9.5 billion PBMCs. What the authors observed across the whole study: About 5% of naive CD4, approximately 3.7% of naive CD8, about 2.5% of memory CD4, and less than 0.45% of memory CD8 clonotypes were shared across several donors. Because the study included a small number of donors, the genetic and exposure-history diversity represented was limited. Naive subsets generally had larger estimated clonotype richness than memory subsets. Pairwise subsampling led to the expectation that sequencing depth would affect the degree of clonotype sharing among donors. Sampling was limited to blood, and TCR repertoires in tissue likely differ from TCR repertoires in blood. Higher generation probabilities were observed for clonotypes shared by all four sorted-subset donors than for non-shared clonotypes. Incomplete sequencing was indicated by rarefaction of sorted-subset datasets, despite the large sequencing depth.

TCR CDR3 regions were amplified from genomic DNA by multiplex PCR using the deep immunoSEQ assay. Extracted genomic DNA from each cell subset was spread evenly across all wells of several immunoSEQ 96-well plates, with each plate serving as a replicate. For sorted subsets, approximately 210 ng of genomic DNA, equivalent to about 30,000 T cell genomes, went into each replicate PCR. Purified libraries were measured with a Qubit 3.0 fluorometer, size-checked on a Bioanalyzer 2100, and measured again with the KAPA Library Quantification kit. Each immunoSEQ 96-well plate was sequenced on its own single-read 150-cycle Illumina NextSeq 550 flow cell. The original pipeline was this. Because only junctional sequences without quality scores were contained in the immunoSEQ output, filtering matching that applied to full-length reads could not be performed. To assign V/J genes and CDR3, sequences were annotated against IMGT germline references using PyIR, a Python wrapper for IgBLAST v1.9. Any read was removed if the V/J assignment was weak (E-value above 1e-6), the CDR3 was missing, or the read contained stop codons, out-of-frame junctions, or ambiguous translated residues. V3J clonotypes were defined as sequences sharing an identical inferred V gene, J gene, and CDR3 amino acid sequence. Percentage overlap between repertoires was calculated by dividing the number of shared unique clonotypes by the size of the smaller repertoire. RTK rarefaction, the Chao1 estimator, and Recon v2.1 estimates of unobserved clonotypes were used to assess repertoire richness. Generation probabilities were computed with OLGA for all TCRbeta clonotypes obtained by the gDNA method from four donors. This is the immuneACCESS table as TCRdb keeps it, with only in-frame sequences that have V and J called. A part of the clones is gone; compared with another copy, unresolved V genes explain less than half, and the rest is unexplained. The D gene and trimming were derived from the DNA, and the V and J assignments and clone size from that table. The sample yields over 95,000 clones; 68% were counted once. The top ten clones comprise roughly 23% of the sample.

V gives up 5 bases and J gives up 2 bases, and the segment between their germline ends measures 19 bases. Taken from cysteine to phenylalanine, the CDR3 has 17 residues. Of all the DNA, just the CDR3 is kept, 51 bases in frame from base 1. Per the germline V gene (reference sequence), LNHDA is the CDR1 and SQIVND is the CDR2. Healthy HIV-negative adults with no recently reported acute infections or vaccinations were included as donors. Every donor was a Caucasian adult living in Nashville, Tennessee, USA. CD8 memory samples combined magnetically selected CD45RO+ cells with CCR7-negative CD45RA+ effector memory (TemRA) cells. Blood was collected by leukapheresis, and PBMCs were isolated by Ficoll-Histopaque density gradient centrifugation and then cryopreserved in liquid nitrogen vapor phase. Analytical flow cytometry was used to check the purity and quantity of each magnetically sorted T cell population. Genomic DNA was isolated from each sorted fraction and quantified by UV absorbance on a Nanodrop 2000c.

In regard to this clone: Its binding antigen is unknown. No base-level quality is on record; no much larger clone is a single base apart.

The TCR comes from a woman aged 30 to 39 in good health. The chain links TRBV19 with TRBJ1-5, with the D gene too uncertain to name. Sequenced input: memory CD8+ T cells sorted from blood. Sample cell subset or site, as interpreted from the label and publication: CD45RO+ cells pooled with CCR7-negative TemRA cells. The DNA sequence is given as TGTGCCAGTAGTTTAGGGCGGTGGGAGGTAGGCAATCAGCCCCAGCATTTT. Its translation reads: CASSLGRWEVGNQPQHF. Supplemented by the reference TRBV19 and TRBJ1-5 proteins around the CDR3, the complete variable domain is DGGITQSPKYLFRKEGQNVTLSCEQNLNHDAMYWYRQDPGQGLRLIYYSQIVNDFQKGDIAEGYSVSREKKESFPLTVTSAQKNPTAFYLCASSLGRWEVGNQPQHFGDGTRLSIL.